The TCR beta chain described here comes from a study of blood T cell repertoires in COVID-19. CDR1 and CDR2 (germline): SEHNR, FQNEAQ (reference sequence). The CDR3 loop spans 12 amino acids. Between the trimmed V and J ends, which lost 6 bases and 10 bases, there was a span of 15 bases. Assay used: immunoSEQ multiplex PCR; TCRdb lists only in-frame clones, some missing. The profile covers 100,000 to 150,000 clones, with about 70% appearing a single time and roughly 5.5% taken by the ten largest. This TCR derives from a man aged 60 to 75 with acute or convalescent COVID-19. The rearrangement joins TRBV7-9 to TRBJ1-1; maybe TRBD1 (6 bases). Sequencing input: peripheral blood. The CDR3 DNA follows: TGTGCCAGCAGTCCAACAGGGAGGGGAGCTTTCTTT. Its translation: CASSPTGRGAFF. The whole variable domain, filled in from reference TRBV7-9 and TRBJ1-1, reads DTGVSQNPRHKITKRGQNVTFRCDPISEHNRLYWYRQTLGQGPEFLTYFQNEAQLEKSRLLSDRFSAERPKGSFSTLEIQRTEQGDSAMYLCASSPTGRGAFFGQGTRLTVV.